The source of this T cell receptor beta chain is a study of identical twins. TCRdb used MiXCR to reprocess the 5' RACE reads, holding one entry per CDR3 protein. Of about 520,000 distinct CDR3 sequences listed, roughly a fifth are singletons. Study-level points and caveats: Twin sharing of out-of-frame TCR alpha was underestimated by models in monozygotic pairs.

The CDR3 runs to 12 residues. V lost 7 bases, J lost 4 bases, and 12 bases lay in between. Germline V gene lookup returns CDR1 SQVTM and CDR2 ANQGSEA. Concerning this clonotype itself: Its antigen is not known.

The data were also submitted as part of a second study, on T cells expressing NK-cell markers.

Specimen: CD4+ T cells sorted from blood. The chain has TRBV29-1 and TRBJ2-3, with a weak D call TRBD2 (7 bases). The TCR originated in a woman younger than 35 in good health. The CDR3 sequence is CSGGGGADTQYF. The CDR3 DNA sequence: TGCAGCGGGGGGGGCGGCGCAGATACGCAGTATTTT.